One sample yielded the 17 T cell receptor beta chains listed below, sequenced in a study of T cell changes during pregnancy in multiple sclerosis. The data were produced by immunoSEQ multiplex PCR, yet TCRdb's version contains in-frame clones alone and is incomplete. The sample includes tens of thousands of clones, 85% to 95% of them seen just once. The specimen was peripheral blood, collected in the first trimester of pregnancy. These receptors all stem from a female donor in good health, enrolled as a control in a pregnancy study.

The chain recombines TRBV5-1 with TRBJ1-2; D gene ambiguous. Germline CDR1 is SGHRS and CDR2 is YFSETQ. The V end lost 3 bases, the J end lost 4 bases, and 13 bases lay between the germline ends. The CDR3 is made up of 14 amino acids. This CDR3 is CASSSQRETYGYTF. Written as DNA, the CDR3 is TGCGCCAGCAGCTCTCAGCGGGAGACCTATGGCTACACCTTC. Together with reference TRBV5-1 and TRBJ1-2, the CDR3 gives the full variable domain: KAGVTQTPRYLIKTRGQQVTLSCSPISGHRSVSWYQQTPGQGLQFLFEYFSETQRNKGNFPGRFSGRQFSNSRSEMNVSTLELGDSALYLCASSSQRETYGYTFGSGTRLTVV.

This chain links TRBV7-9 with TRBJ1-6, with D tentatively TRBD1 (5 bases). The CDR3 has 14 residues. Trimming left V 1 base short and J 7 bases short, with 8 bases between. The V gene's germline CDR1 is SEHNR and CDR2 FQNEAQ (reference sequence). In DNA form, the CDR3 reads TGTGCCAGCAGCTTAGAGGGGCGAAATTCACCCCTCCACTTT. As protein: CASSLEGRNSPLHF.

The chain employs TRBV6-5 and TRBJ1-1; D not certain. CDR3 length: 15 amino acids. Germline-derived CDR1 and CDR2 are MNHEY and SVGAGI. Trimming took 0 bases from V and 0 from J, leaving 8 bases between them. CDR3 in amino acids: CASSYSATMNTEAFF. Here the CDR3 DNA reads TGTGCCAGCAGTTACTCAGCGACCATGAACACTGAAGCTTTCTTT.

This rearrangement joins TRBV11-2 to TRBJ2-1, with 8 bases identical to TRBD2. Trimming removed 1 base from V and 2 bases from J; junction bases left unmatched: 4. CDR3 length: 16 amino acids. Germline CDR1 is SGHAT and CDR2 is FQNNGV. CDR3 coding DNA: TGTGCCAGCAGCTTAGTAAGGCGGGGGGCCTACAATGAGCAGTTCTTC. Amino acid sequence: CASSLVRRGAYNEQFF. Full variable domain (remainder filled in from reference TRBV11-2 and TRBJ2-1): EAGVAQSPRYKIIEKRQSVAFWCNPISGHATLYWYQQILGQGPKLLIQFQNNGVVDDSQLPKDRFSAERLKGVDSTLKIQPAKLEDSAVYLCASSLVRRGAYNEQFFGPGTRLTVL.

The CDR3 DNA reads TGTGCCAGCAGCTTAGATATACCGGGACAGGGGAATTCACCCCTCCACTTT. It is translated as CASSLDIPGQGNSPLHF. The chain couples TRBV7-2 to TRBJ1-6, with 10 bases matching TRBD1. The CDR3 sequence is 17 residues long. Trimming took 1 base from V and 7 from J; bases not matched to a gene: 7. CDR1 is SGHTA and CDR2 is FQGNSA in the germline V gene.

This clone was counted a single time. The V and J genes are TRBV18 and TRBJ1-2; tentative D call: TRBD1 (5 bases). The V gene lost 5 bases and the J gene lost 0 bases, with 10 bases spanning the gap. The CDR3 sequence is 14 residues long. Germline CDR1 KGHSH, CDR2 LQKENI. The CDR3 here is CASSLTTANYGYTF. The DNA of the CDR3 is TGTGCCAGCTCATTAACGACAGCTAACTATGGCTACACCTTC.

This rearrangement joins TRBV7-9 to TRBJ2-2, with D hard to call. V shed 4 bases and J shed 7 bases, with 13 bases lying between them. The CDR3 spans 14 residues. Germline CDR1 reads SEHNR; CDR2 reads FQNEAQ (reference sequence). This CDR3 reads CASSSNAYLGELFF. CDR3 DNA sequence: TGTGCCAGCAGCTCCAACGCCTATCTCGGGGAGCTGTTTTTT.

The genes are TRBV13 and TRBJ2-1; a weak D match, TRBD1 (5 bases). CDR1 is PRHDT, CDR2 FYEKMQ, per germline (reference sequence). The CDR3 has 13 amino acids. The V end lost 1 base, the J end lost 12 bases, and 13 bases lay between the germline ends. Here the CDR3 DNA reads TGTGCCAGCAGCTTAGACCCCCCAGGGCCGCAGTTCTTC. This translates into CASSLDPPGPQFF.

The CDR3 DNA reads as TGTGCCAGCAGCGTTAGCGGGGGATACAATGAGCAGTTCTTC. Translation gives CASSVSGGYNEQFF. The chain combines TRBV7-9 with TRBJ2-1; 9 bases are shared with TRBD2. This CDR3 is built from 14 residues. The germline V gene has CDR1 SEHNR and CDR2 FQNEAQ (reference sequence). Trimming at V came to 5 bases and at J to 4 bases, leaving 3 bases not matched to a gene.

This rearrangement joins TRBV5-1 to TRBJ2-2; 7 nucleotides agree with TRBD1. Germline V gene data show CDR1 as SGHRS and CDR2 as YFSETQ. V trimming: 4 bases; J trimming: 1 base; junction bases outside the gene matches: 13. This CDR3 contains 18 residues. The CDR3 sequence is CASSNDLTGTENTGELFF. As DNA, the CDR3 is TGCGCCAGCAGCAACGACCTTACCGGGACAGAGAACACCGGGGAGCTGTTTTTT.

V and J are TRBV28 and TRBJ2-2, with D possibly matching TRBD2 (5 bases). The CDR3 contains 14 residues. V dropped 8 bases and J dropped 2 bases, with 12 bases sitting between them. Germline CDR1 and CDR2: MDHEN and SYDVKM. CDR3 sequence reads: CASRPGLNTGELFF. In nucleotides, the CDR3 is TGTGCCAGCCGACCAGGACTCAACACCGGGGAGCTGTTTTTT.

The genes are TRBV6-5 and TRBJ2-7, with 9 bases fitting TRBD1. CDR3 length: 13 residues. V was clipped by 5 bases and J by 13 bases; unmatched bases: 12. The germline V gene encodes CDR1 MNHEY and CDR2 SVGAGI. CDR3 in DNA: TGTGCCAGCAGTCCTTCTCTCGGGACAGGGCGTTACTTC. This translates into CASSPSLGTGRYF.

J is TRBJ2-3 and V is TRBV27; 9 positions match TRBD1. V lost 6 bases and J lost 3; bases outside the gene matches: 4. Germline CDR1 MNHEY, CDR2 SMNVEV (reference sequence). This CDR3 comprises 14 residues. DNA for the CDR3: TGTGCCAGCAGCGGGACAGGGAGGACAGATACGCAGTATTTT. This gives the protein CASSGTGRTDTQYF.

This clone was seen a few times. The V call is TRBV7-8, the J call TRBJ1-6; no clear D gene. CDR3 length: 15 residues. Trimming cost V 2 bases and J 10 bases, with 15 bases left between them. Germline lookup yields CDR1 SGHVS and CDR2 FQNEAQ. The CDR3 loop reads CASSLRAGFQSPLHF. The CDR3 DNA follows: TGTGCCAGCAGCTTAAGGGCGGGCTTTCAGTCACCCCTCCACTTT. The full variable domain, its missing parts supplied by reference TRBV7-8 and TRBJ1-6, is GAGVSQSPRYKVAKRGQDVALRCDPISGHVSLFWYQQALGQGPEFLTYFQNEAQLDKSGLPSDRFFAERPEGSVSTLKIQRTQQEDSAVYLCASSLRAGFQSPLHFGNGTRLTVT.

This rearrangement joins TRBV18 to TRBJ1-2; no reliable D call. Germline values: CDR1 KGHSH, CDR2 LQKENI. Trimming stripped 3 bases from V and 2 bases from J, with 7 bases between. The CDR3 length is 13 residues. CDR3 in DNA: TGTGCCAGCTCACCGGGAGGGAACTATGGCTACACCTTC. Translated: CASSPGGNYGYTF.

The CDR3 region is CASTPGAEYGYTF. In DNA, the CDR3 is TGTGCCAGCACCCCTGGGGCGGAATATGGCTACACCTTC. The chain is built from TRBV6-6 and TRBJ1-2; possible D gene TRBD1, 5 bases. CDR3 length: 13 residues. V dropped 7 bases and J dropped 5 bases, with 14 bases sitting between them. Germline CDR1 is MNHNY and CDR2 is SVGAGI (reference sequence).

The chain links TRBV4-3 to TRBJ2-7, with D possibly being TRBD2 (5 bases). Germline CDR1 and CDR2: LGHNA and YSLEER. This CDR3 is 13 amino acids long. V was shortened by 3 bases and J by 3 bases, with 9 bases between the two germline ends. The CDR3 reads CASSHRTSYEQYF. For the CDR3, the DNA is TGCGCCAGCAGCCACCGTACTAGCTACGAGCAGTACTTC.